The rows below give T cell receptor beta chains drawn from one sample of a study of blood T cell repertoires in COVID-19. Sequenced by immunoSEQ multiplex PCR; TCRdb stores in-frame clones only, minus some. The sample yields 99,000 or so clones, roughly 82% seen once. The sequenced material came from peripheral blood. The receptors stem from a man in his 60s with acute or convalescent COVID-19. CDR3s include the opening cysteine and the closing phenylalanine or tryptophan. The D gene is left open where the match is weak. Expanded clones get a size class; other rows say once, few or many, or leave the size out.

CASGETGMLEKLFF	TGCGCCAGCGGAGAGACAGGGATGCTCGAAAAACTGTTTTTT	TRBD1	NA	TRBV5-1	TRBJ1-4
CASSLTGTGYNEQFF	TGTGCCAGCAGCTTAACCGGGACAGGGTACAATGAGCAGTTCTTC	TRBD1	few	TRBV7-3	TRBJ2-1
CAWTPQAGEQYF	TGTGCCTGGACCCCTCAAGCGGGCGAGCAGTACTTC	NA	once	TRBV30	TRBJ2-7
CASSSRGRGLSGANVLTF	TGTGCCAGCAGCTCCAGGGGGCGCGGTCTCTCTGGGGCCAACGTCCTGACTTTC	TRBD1	NA	TRBV5-4	TRBJ2-6
CASHSAGPPDYEQYF	TGTGCCAGCCATAGTGCTGGGCCTCCGGACTACGAGCAGTACTTC	NA	NA	TRBV6-5	TRBJ2-7
CAWTQGRFYEQYF	TGTGCCTGGACGCAGGGAAGATTCTACGAGCAGTACTTC	NA	NA	TRBV30	TRBJ2-7
CAIMTGSRTGELFF	TGTGCCATAATGACAGGGAGTCGCACCGGGGAGCTGTTTTTT	TRBD1	NA	TRBV2	TRBJ2-2
CASSPLNRGSSTDTQYF	TGTGCCAGCAGCCCGCTGAATAGGGGATCTAGCACAGATACGCAGTATTTT	NA	NA	TRBV7-8	TRBJ2-3
CASSLGTSVSYEQYF	TGTGCCAGCAGCCTAGGGACTAGCGTTTCCTACGAGCAGTACTTC	TRBD2	NA	TRBV7-2	TRBJ2-7
CASSLADPYEQYF	TGTGCCAGCAGCTTAGCAGATCCCTACGAGCAGTACTTC	NA	NA	TRBV11-3	TRBJ2-7
CASKLTGGPETQYF	TGTGCCAGCAAGTTGACAGGGGGCCCAGAGACCCAGTACTTC	TRBD1	NA	TRBV11-2	TRBJ2-5
CATSDPIRAGSYNEQFF	TGTGCCACCAGTGACCCCATCAGAGCGGGCTCCTACAATGAGCAGTTCTTC	NA	NA	TRBV24-1	TRBJ2-1
CASSRRTGRQGETQYF	TGTGCCAGCAGCAGGAGGACAGGGAGGCAAGGGGAGACCCAGTACTTC	TRBD1	NA	TRBV7-2	TRBJ2-5
CASSPQGARTGELFF	TGTGCCAGCAGCCCCCAGGGGGCGAGGACCGGGGAGCTGTTTTTT	TRBD1	NA	TRBV11-3	TRBJ2-2
CSVALTNSGNTIYF	TGCAGCGTTGCCCTGACAAACTCTGGAAACACCATATATTTT	NA	NA	TRBV29-1	TRBJ1-3
CASSQRLVPYNEQFF	TGTGCCAGCAGCCAAAGACTAGTCCCTTACAATGAGCAGTTCTTC	NA	NA	TRBV11-3	TRBJ2-1
CASGQGKDSPLHF	TGCGCCAGTGGACAGGGGAAGGATTCACCCCTCCACTTT	TRBD1	once	TRBV5-1	TRBJ1-6
CASSYSRTGNYGYTF	TGTGCCAGCAGTTATTCGCGGACAGGGAACTATGGCTACACCTTC	TRBD1	NA	TRBV6-9	TRBJ1-2
CASSRLPGLAGEYTGELFF	TGTGCCAGCAGCCGCCTACCGGGACTAGCGGGAGAGTACACCGGGGAGCTGTTTTTT	TRBD2	NA	TRBV6-2/TRBV6-3	TRBJ2-2
CASSLDGQIGDSPLHF	TGCGCCAGCAGCTTGGATGGACAGATCGGCGATTCACCCCTCCACTTT	NA	NA	TRBV5-1	TRBJ1-6
CASSFGGSRERPQHF	TGTGCCAGCAGCTTTGGAGGGTCCAGGGAGAGACCCCAGCATTTT	NA	NA	TRBV7-3	TRBJ1-5
CASSLSFTQGAREKLFF	TGCGCCAGCAGCTTGAGTTTCACCCAGGGGGCGCGAGAAAAACTGTTTTTT	TRBD1	NA	TRBV5-1	TRBJ1-4
CASSWGQGFEAFF	TGCGCCAGCAGCTGGGGACAGGGATTTGAAGCTTTCTTT	TRBD1	once	TRBV5-1	TRBJ1-1
CASTSPGGASAETQYF	TGTGCCAGCACCTCCCCGGGGGGGGCGTCAGCCGAGACCCAGTACTTC	NA	NA	TRBV21-1	TRBJ2-5